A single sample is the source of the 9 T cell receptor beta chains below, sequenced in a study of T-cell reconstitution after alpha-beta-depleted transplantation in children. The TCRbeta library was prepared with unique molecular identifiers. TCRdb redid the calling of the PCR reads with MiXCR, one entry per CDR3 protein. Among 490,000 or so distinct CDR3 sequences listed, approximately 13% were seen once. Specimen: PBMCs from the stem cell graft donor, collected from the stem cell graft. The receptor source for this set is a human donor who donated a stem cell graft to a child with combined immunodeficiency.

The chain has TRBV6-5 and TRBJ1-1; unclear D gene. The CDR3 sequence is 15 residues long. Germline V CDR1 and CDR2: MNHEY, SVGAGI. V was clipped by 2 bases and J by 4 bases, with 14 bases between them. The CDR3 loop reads CASSYADPPITEAFF. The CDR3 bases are TGTGCCAGCAGTTACGCGGACCCCCCTATCACTGAAGCTTTCTTT.

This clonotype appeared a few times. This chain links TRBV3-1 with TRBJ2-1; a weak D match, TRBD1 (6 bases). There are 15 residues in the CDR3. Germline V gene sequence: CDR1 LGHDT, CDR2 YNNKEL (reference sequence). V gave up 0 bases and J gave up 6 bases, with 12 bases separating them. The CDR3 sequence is CASSQDWGQVNEQFF. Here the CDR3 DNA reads TGTGCCAGCAGCCAAGACTGGGGGCAGGTCAATGAGCAGTTCTTC.

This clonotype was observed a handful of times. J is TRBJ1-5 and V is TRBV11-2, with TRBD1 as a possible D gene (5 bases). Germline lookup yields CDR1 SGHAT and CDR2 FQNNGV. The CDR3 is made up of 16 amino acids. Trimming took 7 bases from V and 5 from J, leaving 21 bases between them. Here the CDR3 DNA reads TGTGCCAGCATCCTTGCCCATGGGGGGGACCATCAGCCCCAGCATTTT. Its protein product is CASILAHGGDHQPQHF.

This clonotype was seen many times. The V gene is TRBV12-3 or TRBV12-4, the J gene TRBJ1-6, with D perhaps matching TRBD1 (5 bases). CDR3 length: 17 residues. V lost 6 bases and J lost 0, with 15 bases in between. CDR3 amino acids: CASSLPTALSYNSPLHF. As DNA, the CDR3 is TGTGCCAGCAGCCTCCCGACAGCCCTCTCCTATAATTCACCCCTCCACTTT.

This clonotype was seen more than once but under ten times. The CDR3 nucleotides are TGCAGCGTTCGGGGACGGAACACAGATACGCAGTATTTT. Translation gives CSVRGRNTDTQYF. V usage is TRBV29-1 and J usage is TRBJ2-3; the D call may be TRBD1 or TRBD2 (5 bases each). The CDR3 extends over 13 amino acids. V shed 5 bases and J shed 2 bases, with 11 bases lying between them. In germline, CDR1 is SQVTM, CDR2 ANQGSEA.

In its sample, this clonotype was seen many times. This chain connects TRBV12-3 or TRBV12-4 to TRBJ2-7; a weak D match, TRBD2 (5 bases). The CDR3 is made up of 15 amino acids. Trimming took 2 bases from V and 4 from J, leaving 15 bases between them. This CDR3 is CASSLNGRRRYEQYF. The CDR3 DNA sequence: TGTGCCAGCAGTTTAAACGGTCGGCGGAGGTACGAGCAGTACTTC.

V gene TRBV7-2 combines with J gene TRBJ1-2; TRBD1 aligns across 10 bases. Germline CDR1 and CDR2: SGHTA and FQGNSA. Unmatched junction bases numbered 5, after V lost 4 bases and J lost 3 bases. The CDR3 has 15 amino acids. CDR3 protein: CASSSTGGLDYGYTF. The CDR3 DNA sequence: TGTGCCAGCAGCTCGACAGGGGGCTTGGACTATGGCTACACCTTC. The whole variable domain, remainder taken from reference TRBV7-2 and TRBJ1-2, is GAGVSQSPSNKVTEKGKDVELRCDPISGHTALYWYRQSLGQGLEFLIYFQGNSAPDKSGLPSDRFSAERTGGSVSTLTIQRTQQEDSAVYLCASSSTGGLDYGYTFGSGTRLTVV.

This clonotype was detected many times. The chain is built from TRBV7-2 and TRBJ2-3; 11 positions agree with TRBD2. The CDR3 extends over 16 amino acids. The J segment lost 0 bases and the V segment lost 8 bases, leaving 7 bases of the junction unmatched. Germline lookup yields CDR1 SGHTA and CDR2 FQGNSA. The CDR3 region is CASEISGRASTDTQYF. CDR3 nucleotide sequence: TGTGCCAGCGAAATTAGCGGGAGGGCCAGCACAGATACGCAGTATTTT.

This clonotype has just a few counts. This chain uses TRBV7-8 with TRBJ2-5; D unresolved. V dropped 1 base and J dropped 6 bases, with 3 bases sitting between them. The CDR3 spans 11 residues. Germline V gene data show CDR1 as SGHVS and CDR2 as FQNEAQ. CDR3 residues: CASSLVQTQYF. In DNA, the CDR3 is TGTGCCAGCAGCTTAGTTCAGACCCAGTACTTC.